This entry lists 6 T cell receptor beta chains sequenced from one sample in a study of T cell changes during pregnancy in multiple sclerosis. Sequenced by immunoSEQ multiplex PCR; TCRdb stores in-frame clones only, minus some. The data contain some 30,000 clones, about 88% of them seen just once; the ten biggest clones take up less than 10%. Sequenced here: CD8+ T cells from peripheral blood mononuclear cells, sampled in the second trimester of pregnancy. Receptors were obtained from a female donor with multiple sclerosis, enrolled in a pregnancy study.

A single count supports this clone. The genes are TRBV4-1 and TRBJ2-3; 8 bases agree with TRBD2. Germline CDR1 and CDR2: MGHRA and YSYEKL. V lost 1 base and J lost 0; bases outside the gene matches: 12. The CDR3 totals 19 residues. The CDR3 DNA reads TGCGCCAGCAGCCAAGGAGAGCTTACACGGGGGGGTAGCACAGATACGCAGTATTTT. Translated, it gives CASSQGELTRGGSTDTQYF.

V gene TRBV7-2 combines with J gene TRBJ1-6, with TRBD1 identical over 10 bases. The CDR3 contains 15 residues. Trimming took 3 bases from V and 7 from J; bases not matched to a gene: 3. Germline lookup yields CDR1 SGHTA and CDR2 FQGNSA. CDR3 sequence reads: CASSFGDRGNSPLHF. For the CDR3, the DNA is TGTGCCAGCAGCTTTGGGGACAGGGGAAATTCACCCCTCCACTTT.

The rearrangement uses TRBV6-1 and TRBJ1-2; TRBD1 aligns across 7 bases. The CDR3 contains 13 residues. V lost 6 bases and J lost 6; bases outside the gene matches: 7. CDR1 is MNHNS and CDR2 is SASEGT in the germline V gene. The CDR3 coding sequence is TGTGCCAGCAGCTCCGACAGGGTGCATGGCTACACCTTC. It yields the protein CASSSDRVHGYTF.

A remark on this clone: In the same sample, other DNA sequences code for this CDR3. The rearrangement links TRBV7-2 to TRBJ2-7; TRBD1 might be the D (6 bases). Germline CDR1 SGHTA, CDR2 FQGNSA. The CDR3 is made up of 17 amino acids. The germline V and J ends were trimmed by 4 bases and 1 base, with 20 bases remaining between them. The CDR3 loop is CASSSLDRKSLSYEQYF. The CDR3 nucleotides are TGTGCCAGCAGCTCCTTGGACAGAAAGAGTTTATCCTACGAGCAGTACTTC.

This chain links TRBV27 with TRBJ2-3; possibly TRBD1 for D (5 bases). The V and J ends lost 2 bases and 4 bases respectively, with 13 bases between them. CDR1 is MNHEY and CDR2 is SMNVEV in the germline V gene (reference sequence). This CDR3 contains 15 residues. The CDR3 coding sequence is TGTGCCAGCAGTTTAAAACAGGTTGGGCCAGATACGCAGTATTTT. Translated: CASSLKQVGPDTQYF.

The chain links TRBV7-9 to TRBJ1-1; 7 nucleotides align to TRBD1. CDR3 length: 12 amino acids. V was pared by 6 bases and J by 5 bases, with 3 bases of the junction left unmatched. Germline CDR1 and CDR2: SEHNR and FQNEAQ (reference sequence). The CDR3 spells CASSPQGTEAFF. The CDR3 DNA is TGTGCCAGCAGTCCACAGGGGACTGAAGCTTTCTTT.